This TCR beta chain derives from a study of blood T cell repertoires in COVID-19 (dated by TCRdb to the early 2020s). Describing the broader study: Samples covering the acute and convalescent phases of COVID-19 were provided by collaborators in the United States, Italy and Spain. The material from the prospective study consisted of cDNA or gDNA derived from T cells, B-cell-depleted T cells, or PBMCs. Samples came from the ongoing ImmuneRACE study (first 160 participants) plus 1,254 subjects from 6 global collaborators. The repertoires were released in a freely available public database meant as a resource for research on the immune response to SARS-CoV-2. The dataset comprised deeply sampled blood TCRbeta repertoires from subjects exposed to, actively infected with, or recovered from COVID-19. HLA class I and class II types, where available, came from metadata supplied by the sample provider rather than from assay-based typing. A de-identified subject ID, COVID-19 status, age in years and sex were almost always included in the sample metadata.

Germline trimming amounts to 4 bases on V and 2 bases on J, with 6 as the count of junction bases outside the gene matches. Including the terminal cysteine and phenylalanine, the CDR3 comprises 15 residues. Kept here is only the CDR3 DNA, which spans 45 bases and is read in frame from base 1. CDR1 and CDR2 are drawn from the germline V gene (reference sequence): SGHKS, YYEKEE. Paper-wide results and their limitations: The quantity of clinical and demographic metadata differed by source and by participant and was supplied without curation.

TCRbeta CDR3 regions were amplified from genomic DNA by means of the immunoSEQ Assay, a bias-controlled multiplex PCR. As for the authors' bioinformatics: The number of nucleated cells in each sample was estimated from the amplification of reference gene primers within the assay. Sequence reads were collapsed and filtered to measure the absolute abundance of every unique TCRbeta CDR3 rearrangement. Productive Simpson clonality was computed per sample as the square root of Simpson's diversity index over productive rearrangements. The source is immuneACCESS, and TCRdb retained only in-frame sequences with V and J called. Part of the clones is not carried over; for the studies checked, unresolved V genes explain less than half of this, and the remainder is unexplained. V, J and clone size are taken as reported in that table, and D and trimming were inferred from the DNA itself. Across this sample there are a few hundred thousand clones, with 80% to 90% seen only once. The ten largest clones capture 8.9% of the sample.

Regarding this clone: Its binding antigen is unknown. Base qualities are not at hand, and no much larger clone is one base apart.

Participants in the prospective study were aged roughly 18 to 100 years, lived in 24 United States geographic areas, and enrolled through a virtual design. To assign participants to cohorts, the prospective study relied on clinical history that participants themselves reported in a screening survey and a study questionnaire. Recovered participants in ImmuneRACE Cohort 3 were defined as having two consecutive negative NP/OP PCR tests, clearance from a healthcare professional, or resolution of symptoms. Each participant in the prospective study had whole blood, serum and a nasopharyngeal or oropharyngeal swab collected by mobile phlebotomists. Participants in the prospective study had the option to provide additional blood draws and questionnaires over a roughly 2-month period. Prospective study blood samples were shipped either frozen or at room temperature before DNA extraction.

This sequence uses TRBV5-5 and TRBJ2-3, with 8 central nucleotides matching TRBD2. The receptor's source is a young woman who had recovered from COVID-19. Sequenced material: PBMCs or T cells enriched from blood (not recorded which). The DNA sequence reads TGTGCCAGCAGCGCTAGCGGGTTGCCCACAGATACGCAGTATTTT. It translates to CASSASGLPTDTQYF. With the portions outside the CDR3 filled from the reference TRBV5-5 and TRBJ2-3 genes, the complete variable region becomes DAGVTQSPTHLIKTRGQQVTLRCSPISGHKSVSWYQQVLGQGPQFIFQYYEKEERGRGNFPDRFSARQFPNYSSELNVNALLLGDSALYLCASSASGLPTDTQYFGPGTRLTVL.